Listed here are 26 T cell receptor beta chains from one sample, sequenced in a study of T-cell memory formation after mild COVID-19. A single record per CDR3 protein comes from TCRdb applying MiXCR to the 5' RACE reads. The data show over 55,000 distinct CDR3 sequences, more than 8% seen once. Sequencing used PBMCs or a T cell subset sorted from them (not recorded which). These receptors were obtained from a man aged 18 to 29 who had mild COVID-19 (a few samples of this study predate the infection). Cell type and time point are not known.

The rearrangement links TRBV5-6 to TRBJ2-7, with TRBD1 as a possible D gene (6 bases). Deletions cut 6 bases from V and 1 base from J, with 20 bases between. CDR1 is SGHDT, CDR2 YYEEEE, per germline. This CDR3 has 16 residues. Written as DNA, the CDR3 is TGTGCCAGCAACCGCGAAACAGGGTCTAGGTCCTACGAGCAGTACTTC. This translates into CASNRETGSRSYEQYF.

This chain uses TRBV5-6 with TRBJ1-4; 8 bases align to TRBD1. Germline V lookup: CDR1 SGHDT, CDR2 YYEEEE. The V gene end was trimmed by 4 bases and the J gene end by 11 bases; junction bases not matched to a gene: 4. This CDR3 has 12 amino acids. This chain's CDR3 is CASSPGQGKLFF. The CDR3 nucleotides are TGTGCCAGCAGCCCTGGACAGGGCAAACTGTTTTTT. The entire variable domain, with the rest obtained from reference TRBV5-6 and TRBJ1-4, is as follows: DAGVTQSPTHLIKTRGQQVTLRCSPKSGHDTVSWYQQALGQGPQFIFQYYEEEERQRGNFPDRFSGHQFPNYSSELNVNALLLGDSALYLCASSPGQGKLFFGSGTQLSVL.

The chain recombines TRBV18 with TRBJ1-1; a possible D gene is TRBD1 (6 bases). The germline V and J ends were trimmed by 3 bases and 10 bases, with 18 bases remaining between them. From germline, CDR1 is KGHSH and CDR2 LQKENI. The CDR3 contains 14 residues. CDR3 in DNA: TGTGCCAGCTCACCCGAACACGATACAGGGCGAGCTTTCTTT. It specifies CASSPEHDTGRAFF.

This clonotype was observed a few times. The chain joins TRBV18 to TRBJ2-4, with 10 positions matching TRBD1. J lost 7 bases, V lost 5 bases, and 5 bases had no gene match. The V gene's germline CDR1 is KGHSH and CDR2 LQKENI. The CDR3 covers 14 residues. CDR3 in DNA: TGTGCCAGCTCAACGGGACAGGGGAAGAACATTCAGTACTTC. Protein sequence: CASSTGQGKNIQYF. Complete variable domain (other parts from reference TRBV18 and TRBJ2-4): NAGVMQNPRHLVRRRGQEARLRCSPMKGHSHVYWYRQLPEEGLKFMVYLQKENIIDESGMPKERFSAEFPKEGPSILRIQQVVRGDSAAYFCASSTGQGKNIQYFGAGTRLSVL.

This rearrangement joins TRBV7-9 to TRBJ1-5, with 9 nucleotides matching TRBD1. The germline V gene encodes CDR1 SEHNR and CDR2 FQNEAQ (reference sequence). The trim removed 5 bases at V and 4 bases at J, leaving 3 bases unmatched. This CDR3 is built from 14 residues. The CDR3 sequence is CASSPGTGNQPQHF. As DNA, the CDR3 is TGTGCCAGCAGCCCCGGGACAGGGAATCAGCCCCAGCATTTT. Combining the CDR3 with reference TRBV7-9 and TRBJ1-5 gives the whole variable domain DTGVSQNPRHKITKRGQNVTFRCDPISEHNRLYWYRQTLGQGPEFLTYFQNEAQLEKSRLLSDRFSAERPKGSFSTLEIQRTEQGDSAMYLCASSPGTGNQPQHFGDGTRLSIL.

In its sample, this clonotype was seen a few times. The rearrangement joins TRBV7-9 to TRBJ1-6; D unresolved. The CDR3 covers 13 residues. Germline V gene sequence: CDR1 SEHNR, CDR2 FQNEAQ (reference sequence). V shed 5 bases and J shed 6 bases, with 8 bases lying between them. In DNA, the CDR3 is TGTGCCAGCAGCGCCGCCCTTAATTCACCCCTCCACTTT. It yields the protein CASSAALNSPLHF.

CDR3 loop: CASSYSGNSPLHF. As DNA, the CDR3 is TGTGCCAGCAGTTACTCTGGTAATTCACCCCTCCACTTT. The chain uses TRBV6-5 and TRBJ1-6; D not certain. Between the trimmed V and J ends, which lost 0 bases and 6 bases, there was a span of 3 bases. This CDR3 comprises 13 residues. Germline V gives CDR1 MNHEY, CDR2 SVGAGI.

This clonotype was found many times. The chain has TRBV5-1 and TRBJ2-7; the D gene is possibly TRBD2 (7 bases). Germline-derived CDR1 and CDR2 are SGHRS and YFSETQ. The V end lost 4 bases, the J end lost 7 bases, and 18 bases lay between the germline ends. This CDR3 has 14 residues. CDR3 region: CASSPMGGGMEQYF. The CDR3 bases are TGCGCCAGCAGCCCCATGGGAGGGGGAATGGAGCAGTACTTC.

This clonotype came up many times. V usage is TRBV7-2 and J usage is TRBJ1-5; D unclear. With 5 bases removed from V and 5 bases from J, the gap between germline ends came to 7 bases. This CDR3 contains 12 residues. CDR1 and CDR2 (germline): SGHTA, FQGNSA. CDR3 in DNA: TGTGCCAGCAGCCTAGACCATCAGCCCCAGCATTTT. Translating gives CASSLDHQPQHF. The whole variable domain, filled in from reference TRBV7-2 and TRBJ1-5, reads GAGVSQSPSNKVTEKGKDVELRCDPISGHTALYWYRQSLGQGLEFLIYFQGNSAPDKSGLPSDRFSAERTGGSVSTLTIQRTQQEDSAVYLCASSLDHQPQHFGDGTRLSIL.

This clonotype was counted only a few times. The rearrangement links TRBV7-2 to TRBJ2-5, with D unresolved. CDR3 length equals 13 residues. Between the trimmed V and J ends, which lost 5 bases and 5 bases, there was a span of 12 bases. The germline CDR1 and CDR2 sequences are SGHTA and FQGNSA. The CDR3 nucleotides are TGTGCCAGCAGCCCCCGACCAACGGAGACCCAGTACTTC. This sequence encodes CASSPRPTETQYF.

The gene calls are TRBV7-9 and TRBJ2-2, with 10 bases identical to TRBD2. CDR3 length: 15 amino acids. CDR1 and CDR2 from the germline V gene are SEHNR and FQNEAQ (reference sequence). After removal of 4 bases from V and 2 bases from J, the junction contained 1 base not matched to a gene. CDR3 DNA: TGTGCCAGCAGCTCTAGCGGGGGAAACACCGGGGAGCTGTTTTTT. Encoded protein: CASSSSGGNTGELFF.

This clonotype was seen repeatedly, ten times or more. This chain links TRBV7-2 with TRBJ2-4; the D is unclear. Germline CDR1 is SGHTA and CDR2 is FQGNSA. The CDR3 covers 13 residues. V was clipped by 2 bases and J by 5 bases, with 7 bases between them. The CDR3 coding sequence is TGTGCCAGCAGCTTAAATGCGGAAAACATTCAGTACTTC. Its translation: CASSLNAENIQYF.

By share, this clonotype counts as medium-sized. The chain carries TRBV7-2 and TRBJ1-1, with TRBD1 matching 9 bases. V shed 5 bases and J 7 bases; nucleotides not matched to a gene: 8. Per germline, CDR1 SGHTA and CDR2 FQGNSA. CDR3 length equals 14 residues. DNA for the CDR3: TGTGCCAGCAGCACCAGACAGGGGGAGGTTGAAGCTTTCTTT. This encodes CASSTRQGEVEAFF.

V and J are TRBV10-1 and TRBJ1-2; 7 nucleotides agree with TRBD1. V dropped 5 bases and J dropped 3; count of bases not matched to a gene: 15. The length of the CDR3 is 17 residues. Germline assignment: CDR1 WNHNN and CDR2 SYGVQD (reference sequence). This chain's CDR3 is CASSQNPTGREDYGYTF. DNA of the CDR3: TGCGCCAGCAGTCAAAACCCGACAGGGAGGGAAGACTATGGCTACACCTTC.

CDR3 in DNA: TGTGCCAGCAGCGTAGGTGTAGGCCGAGAGACCCAGTACTTC. Residues: CASSVGVGRETQYF. The J gene is TRBJ2-5, the V gene TRBV9, with D unclear. Germline V CDR1 and CDR2: SGDLS, YYNGEE. The CDR3 has 14 amino acids. Deletions cut 0 bases from V and 4 bases from J, with 10 bases between.

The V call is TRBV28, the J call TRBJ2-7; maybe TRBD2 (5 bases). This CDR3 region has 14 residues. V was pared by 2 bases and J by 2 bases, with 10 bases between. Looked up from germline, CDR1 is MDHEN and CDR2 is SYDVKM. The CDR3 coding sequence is TGTGCCAGCAGTTTAGCGGGTGGGACCTACGAGCAGTACGTC. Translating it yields CASSLAGGTYEQYV.

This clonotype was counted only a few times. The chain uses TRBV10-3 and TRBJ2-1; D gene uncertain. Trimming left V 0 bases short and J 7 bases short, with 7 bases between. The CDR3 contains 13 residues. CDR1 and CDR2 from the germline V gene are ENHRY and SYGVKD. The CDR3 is CAISESMENEQFF. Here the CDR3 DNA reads TGTGCCATCAGTGAGTCGATGGAAAATGAGCAGTTCTTC.

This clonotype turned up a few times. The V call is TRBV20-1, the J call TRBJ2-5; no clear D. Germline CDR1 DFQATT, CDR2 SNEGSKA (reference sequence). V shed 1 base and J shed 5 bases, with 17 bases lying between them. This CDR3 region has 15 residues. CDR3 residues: CSARVSRGPGETQYF. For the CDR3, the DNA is TGCAGTGCTAGAGTCTCCCGAGGCCCCGGGGAGACCCAGTACTTC.

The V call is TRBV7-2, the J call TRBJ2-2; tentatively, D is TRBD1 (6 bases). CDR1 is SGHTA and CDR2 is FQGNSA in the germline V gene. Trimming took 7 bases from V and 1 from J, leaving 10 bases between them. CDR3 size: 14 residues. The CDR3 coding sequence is TGTGCCAGCACCCCGGGACAGAACACCGGGGAGCTGTTTTTT. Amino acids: CASTPGQNTGELFF.

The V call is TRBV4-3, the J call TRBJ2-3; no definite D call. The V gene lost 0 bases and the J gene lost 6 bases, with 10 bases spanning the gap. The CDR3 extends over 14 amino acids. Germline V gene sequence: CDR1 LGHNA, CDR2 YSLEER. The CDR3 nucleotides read TGCGCCAGCAGCCAAGACGACCCAGCGGATACGCAGTATTTT. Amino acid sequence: CASSQDDPADTQYF.

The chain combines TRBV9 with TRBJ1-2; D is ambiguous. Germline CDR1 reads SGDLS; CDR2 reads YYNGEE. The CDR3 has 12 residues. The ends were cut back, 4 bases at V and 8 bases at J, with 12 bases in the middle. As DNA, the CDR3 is TGTGCCAGCAGCCCCGGTGGGGAGGGCTACACCTTC. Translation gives CASSPGGEGYTF.

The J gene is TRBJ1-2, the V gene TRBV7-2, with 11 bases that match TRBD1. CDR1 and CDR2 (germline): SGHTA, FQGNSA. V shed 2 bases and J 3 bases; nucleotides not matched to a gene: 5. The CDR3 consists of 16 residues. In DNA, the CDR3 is TGTGCCAGCAGCTTACGGACGGGACAGGGGGACTATGGCTACACCTTC. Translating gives CASSLRTGQGDYGYTF. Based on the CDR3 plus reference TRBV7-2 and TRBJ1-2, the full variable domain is GAGVSQSPSNKVTEKGKDVELRCDPISGHTALYWYRQSLGQGLEFLIYFQGNSAPDKSGLPSDRFSAERTGGSVSTLTIQRTQQEDSAVYLCASSLRTGQGDYGYTFGSGTRLTVV.

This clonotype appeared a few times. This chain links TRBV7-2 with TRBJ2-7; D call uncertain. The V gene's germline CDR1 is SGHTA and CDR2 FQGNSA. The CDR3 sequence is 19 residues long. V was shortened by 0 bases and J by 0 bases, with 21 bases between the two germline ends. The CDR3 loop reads CASSLARGSHAASSYEQYV. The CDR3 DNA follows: TGTGCCAGCAGCTTAGCGCGCGGTTCCCATGCTGCGAGCTCCTACGAGCAGTACGTC.

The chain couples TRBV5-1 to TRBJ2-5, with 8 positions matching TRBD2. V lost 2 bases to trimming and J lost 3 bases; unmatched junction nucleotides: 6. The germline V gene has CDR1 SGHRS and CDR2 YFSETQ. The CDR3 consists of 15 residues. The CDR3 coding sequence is TGCGCCAGCAGCTTATTTTTTAGCGGGGAAGAGACCCAGTACTTC. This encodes CASSLFFSGEETQYF. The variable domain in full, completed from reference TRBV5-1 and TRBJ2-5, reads KAGVTQTPRYLIKTRGQQVTLSCSPISGHRSVSWYQQTPGQGLQFLFEYFSETQRNKGNFPGRFSGRQFSNSRSEMNVSTLELGDSALYLCASSLFFSGEETQYFGPGTRLLVL.

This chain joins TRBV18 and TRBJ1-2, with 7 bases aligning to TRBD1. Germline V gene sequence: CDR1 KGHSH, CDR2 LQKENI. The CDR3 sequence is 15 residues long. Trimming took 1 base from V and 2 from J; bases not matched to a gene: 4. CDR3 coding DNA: TGTGCCAGCTCACCACAGGGGGCCACAAACTATGGCTACACCTTC. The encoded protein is CASSPQGATNYGYTF.

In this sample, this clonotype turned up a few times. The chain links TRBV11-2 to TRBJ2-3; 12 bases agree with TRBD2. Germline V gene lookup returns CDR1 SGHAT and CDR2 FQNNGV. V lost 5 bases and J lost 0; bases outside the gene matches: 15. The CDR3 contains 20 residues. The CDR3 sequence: CASSLSRGLLAGGSTDTQYF. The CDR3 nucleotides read TGTGCCAGCAGCCTTTCCCGAGGGTTGCTAGCGGGGGGGAGCACAGATACGCAGTATTTT. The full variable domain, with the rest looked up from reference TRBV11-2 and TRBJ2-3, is EAGVAQSPRYKIIEKRQSVAFWCNPISGHATLYWYQQILGQGPKLLIQFQNNGVVDDSQLPKDRFSAERLKGVDSTLKIQPAKLEDSAVYLCASSLSRGLLAGGSTDTQYFGPGTRLTVL.